This section outlines one T cell receptor (beta chain) sequence together with its context. These data belong to a study of blood T cell repertoires in COVID-19. Overall study: Collection of acute and convalescent COVID-19 samples took place in the United States, Italy and Spain. In each case, the material was cDNA or gDNA derived from T cells, B-cell-depleted T cells, or PBMCs.

Source study methods: The authors estimated nucleated cell counts from reference gene primer amplification. The data were produced by immunoSEQ multiplex PCR, yet TCRdb's version contains in-frame clones alone and is incomplete. V, J and clone size are those of that table, while D and trimming were read from the DNA. The data contain tens of thousands of clones, around 86% of them singletons. V was trimmed by 7 bases and J by 8 bases, leaving 14 bases between them. The CDR3 runs 11 residues. Germline V gene data show CDR1 as SQVTM and CDR2 as ANQGSEA. The receptor comes from a woman of 80 years or more with acute or convalescent COVID-19. Sequencing was carried out using peripheral blood. The chain joins TRBV29-1 to TRBJ1-2; D is uncertain. This CDR3 reads CSAGLTRGYTF. CDR3 DNA sequence: TGCAGCGCTGGGTTGACTCGGGGCTACACCTTC.